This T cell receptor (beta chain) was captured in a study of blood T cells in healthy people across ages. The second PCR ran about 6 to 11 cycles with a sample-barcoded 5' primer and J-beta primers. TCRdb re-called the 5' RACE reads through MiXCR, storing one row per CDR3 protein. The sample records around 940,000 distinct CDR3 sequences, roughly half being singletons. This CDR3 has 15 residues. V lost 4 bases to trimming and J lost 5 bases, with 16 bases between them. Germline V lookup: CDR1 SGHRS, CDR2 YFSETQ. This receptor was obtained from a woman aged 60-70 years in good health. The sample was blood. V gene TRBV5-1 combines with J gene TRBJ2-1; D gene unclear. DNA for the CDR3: TGCGCCAGCAGCCCGGATGGCCCTATAAACAATGAGCAGTTCTTC. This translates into CASSPDGPINNEQFF.